This T cell receptor (beta chain) was observed in a study of blood T cell repertoires in COVID-19. Study-level information: Specimens from acute and convalescent COVID-19 originated in the United States, Italy and Spain. T cells, B-cell-depleted T cells, or PBMCs supplied cDNA or gDNA.

Original handling: Reference gene primers were amplified, and this amplification served to estimate nucleated cell counts. Sequencing used immunoSEQ multiplex PCR; TCRdb keeps in-frame clones, though not all of them. V, J and clone size derive from that table, while D and trimming were established from the DNA sequence. Here the sample spans 200,000 to 250,000 clones, approximately 85% being singletons. V gave up 3 bases and J gave up 6 bases; unmatched junction bases: 3. The CDR3 extends over 14 amino acids. Germline V CDR1 and CDR2: SGHNT, YYREEE (reference sequence). Recruited during active infection, patients (from Seattle) were subsequently followed longitudinally.

This chain connects TRBV5-4 to TRBJ1-4; 9 positions agree with TRBD1. The sequencing input was peripheral blood. This TCR was sampled from a woman older than 75 with COVID-19, enrolled during active disease. CDR3 nucleotides: TGTGCCAGCAGCTCGCGGACAGGGGATGAAAAACTGTTTTTT. Protein: CASSSRTGDEKLFF. Filled out from reference TRBV5-4 and TRBJ1-4, the complete variable domain reads ETGVTQSPTHLIKTRGQQVTLRCSSQSGHNTVSWYQQALGQGPQFIFQYYREEENGRGNFPPRFSGLQFPNYSSELNVNALELDDSALYLCASSSRTGDEKLFFGSGTQLSVL.